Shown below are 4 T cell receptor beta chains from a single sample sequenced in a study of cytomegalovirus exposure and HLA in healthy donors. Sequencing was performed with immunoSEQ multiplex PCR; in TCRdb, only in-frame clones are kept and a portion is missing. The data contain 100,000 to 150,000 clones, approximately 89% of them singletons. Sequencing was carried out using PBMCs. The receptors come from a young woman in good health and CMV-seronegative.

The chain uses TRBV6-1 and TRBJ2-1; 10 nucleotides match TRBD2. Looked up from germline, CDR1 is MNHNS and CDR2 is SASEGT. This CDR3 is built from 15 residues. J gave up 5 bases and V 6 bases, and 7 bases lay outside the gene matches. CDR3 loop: CASRLGTSEDNEQFF. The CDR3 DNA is TGTGCCAGCAGGCTCGGGACTAGCGAAGACAATGAGCAGTTCTTC.

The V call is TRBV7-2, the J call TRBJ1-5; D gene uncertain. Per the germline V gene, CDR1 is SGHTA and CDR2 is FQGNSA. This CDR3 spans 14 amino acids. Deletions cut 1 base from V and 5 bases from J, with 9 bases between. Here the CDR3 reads CASSLGGGHQPQHF. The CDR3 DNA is TGTGCCAGCAGCTTAGGAGGAGGACATCAGCCCCAGCATTTT.

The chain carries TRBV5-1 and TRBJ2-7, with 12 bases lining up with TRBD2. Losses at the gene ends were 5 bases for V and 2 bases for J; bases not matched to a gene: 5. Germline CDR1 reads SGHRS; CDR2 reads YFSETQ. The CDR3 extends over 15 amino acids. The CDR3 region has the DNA TGCGCCAGCAGTCTGGGACTAGCGGGTCCCTACGAGCAGTACGTC. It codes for CASSLGLAGPYEQYV.

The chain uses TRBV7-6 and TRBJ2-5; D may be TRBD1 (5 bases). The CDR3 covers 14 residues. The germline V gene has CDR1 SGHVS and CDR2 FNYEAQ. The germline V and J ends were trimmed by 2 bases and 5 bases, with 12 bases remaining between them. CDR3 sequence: CASSLSPNRETQYF. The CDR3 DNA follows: TGTGCCAGCAGCTTAAGTCCCAACAGGGAGACCCAGTACTTC.